This T cell receptor (beta chain) stems from a study of blood T cell repertoires in COVID-19. Background on the study: Samples taken during acute and convalescent COVID-19 were collected in the United States, Italy and Spain. Sample material is recorded as cDNA or gDNA derived from T cells, B-cell-depleted T cells, or PBMCs.

Authors' processing steps: It was from reference gene primer amplification that nucleated cell counts were estimated. Sequencing was performed with immunoSEQ multiplex PCR; in TCRdb, only in-frame clones are kept and a portion is missing. The DNA gave D and trimming, while V, J and clone size come from that table. The profile covers 260,000 or so clones, with 65% to 90% appearing a single time and 4% to 5% taken by the ten largest. This CDR3 has 14 amino acids. The germline CDR1 and CDR2 sequences are LNHDA and SQIVND (reference sequence). J gave up 4 bases and V 6 bases, and 5 bases lay outside the gene matches.

The rearrangement links TRBV19 to TRBJ2-2, with TRBD2 identical over 7 bases. The TCR sequence derives from a woman aged 70 to 79 with acute or convalescent COVID-19. The sequenced sample was peripheral blood. As DNA, the CDR3 is TGTGCCAGTAGAAGGGAGGGAGGCACCGGGGAGCTGTTTTTT. It translates to CASRREGGTGELFF.